This T cell receptor (beta chain) emerged from a study of cytomegalovirus exposure and HLA in healthy donors. Researchers ran the PCR with 60 Vbeta and 13 Jbeta primers. Using immunoSEQ multiplex PCR, the repertoire was profiled, and TCRdb retains in-frame clones only, with some absent. The table has roughly 150,000 clones, about 74% seen once. Germline V gene data show CDR1 as MRHNA and CDR2 as SNTAGT. The CDR3 runs 15 residues. V shed 0 bases, J shed 0 bases, and the junction held 0 bases outside the gene matches. The chain couples TRBV6-4 to TRBJ2-7, with TRBD1 identical over 9 bases. This clonotype was sampled from a male donor in good health and CMV-seronegative. Sequenced: PBMCs. The CDR3 spells CASSDSTGGSYEQYF. The CDR3 DNA reads TGTGCCAGCAGTGACTCGACAGGGGGCTCCTACGAGCAGTACTTC.